The 27 T cell receptor beta chains listed next were all sequenced from one sample in a study of blood T cell repertoires in COVID-19. Only in-frame clones appear in the TCRdb table, and some are missing; sequencing was by immunoSEQ multiplex PCR. The sample shows about 180,000 clones, 80% to 85% of them seen only once. Sequenced material: peripheral blood. The receptor source for this set is a man younger than 35 with active or convalescent COVID-19.

The chain couples TRBV3-1 (or the pseudogene TRBV3-2) to TRBJ2-5, with D possibly matching TRBD1 (6 bases). The CDR3 sequence is 17 residues long. The germline V and J ends were trimmed by 1 base and 5 bases, with 20 bases remaining between them. Germline CDR1 LGHDT, CDR2 YNNKEL (reference sequence). The chain's CDR3 is CASSQGALGAMGETQYF. The DNA for the CDR3 is TGTGCCAGCAGCCAAGGAGCGTTGGGGGCTATGGGTGAGACCCAGTACTTC.

In nucleotides, the CDR3 is TGTGCCAGCAGCTTAGCCTCGTTCGGGGGGCTCTACGAGCAGTACTTC. Translation gives CASSLASFGGLYEQYF. V usage is TRBV7-2 and J usage is TRBJ2-7; perhaps TRBD2 as D (7 bases). This CDR3 has 16 amino acids. Trimming pared 0 bases from V and 3 bases from J, leaving 15 bases between. The germline CDR1 and CDR2 sequences are SGHTA and FQGNSA.

The genes are TRBV10-3 and TRBJ2-1; 9 bases map to TRBD2. The CDR3 sequence is 18 residues long. Trimming at V came to 4 bases and at J to 0 bases, leaving 10 bases not matched to a gene. Germline lookup yields CDR1 ENHRY and CDR2 SYGVKD. This CDR3 reads CAISGSGGRESSYNEQFF. In DNA, the CDR3 is TGTGCCATCAGTGGATCAGGCGGGAGGGAGAGCTCCTACAATGAGCAGTTCTTC.

V is TRBV5-5 and J is TRBJ1-1, with D possibly TRBD1 on 5 matching bases. Germline loops: CDR1 SGHKS, CDR2 YYEKEE (reference sequence). V lost 5 bases and J lost 2, with 13 bases in between. The CDR3 is 14 amino acids. CDR3 region: CASRLPTANTEAFF. The DNA for the CDR3 is TGTGCCAGCAGGCTACCGACAGCCAACACTGAAGCTTTCTTT.

The chain has TRBV7-9 and TRBJ1-6, with D unresolved. V dropped 5 bases and J dropped 5 bases, with 16 bases sitting between them. The CDR3 contains 16 residues. Germline V gene data show CDR1 as SEHNR and CDR2 as FQNEAQ (reference sequence). CDR3 protein: CASSLGEELNNSPLHF. CDR3 coding DNA: TGTGCCAGCAGCCTGGGAGAGGAATTGAATAATTCACCCCTCCACTTT.

This clone was seen a handful of times. The genes are TRBV29-1 and TRBJ2-7; no reliable D call. Deletions cut 2 bases from V and 4 bases from J, with 6 bases between. Germline V gives CDR1 SQVTM, CDR2 ANQGSEA. The CDR3 sequence is 11 residues long. The DNA for the CDR3 is TGCAGCGTTGAAACCGGTTACGAGCAGTACTTC. Translated: CSVETGYEQYF.

V and J are TRBV7-2 and TRBJ1-1; a weak D match, TRBD1 (5 bases). The CDR3 is made up of 14 amino acids. V lost 6 bases, J lost 0 bases, and 11 bases lay in between. Germline CDR1 SGHTA, CDR2 FQGNSA. The CDR3 bases are TGTGCCAGCAGGTTACAGGTCATGAACACTGAAGCTTTCTTT. This gives the protein CASRLQVMNTEAFF.

The V call is TRBV19, the J call TRBJ2-1, with D unresolved. Germline V gene data show CDR1 as LNHDA and CDR2 as SQIVND (reference sequence). V was cut by 2 bases and J by 5 bases, with 13 bases left in between. There are 15 residues in the CDR3. The CDR3, as DNA: TGTGCCAGTAGTATATGGGCAGGTAAAGACAATGAGCAGTTCTTC. It yields the protein CASSIWAGKDNEQFF.

Concerning this clone: At one boundary the junction diverges from the germline segment, which might be a read error. V and J are TRBV7-7 and TRBJ1-3, with TRBD1 identical over 10 bases. The CDR3 sequence is 15 residues long. CDR1 and CDR2 (germline): SSHAT, FNYEAQ (reference sequence). CDR3 region: CASSLGQGSGNTIYF. CDR3 nucleotides: TGTGCTAGCAGCTTGGGACAGGGGTCTGGAAACACCATATATTTT.

The chain links TRBV7-2 to TRBJ2-7; 7 bases agree with TRBD2. Per germline, CDR1 SGHTA and CDR2 FQGNSA. CDR3 size: 13 residues. After removal of 3 bases from V and 12 bases from J, the junction contained 11 bases not matched to a gene. For the CDR3, the DNA is TGTGCCAGCAGCTTCCTAGCGGAGGGCGAATGGTACTTC. Residues: CASSFLAEGEWYF.

The V call is TRBV19, the J call TRBJ1-3; the match to TRBD1 covers 7 bases. The CDR3 totals 13 residues. The V gene end was trimmed by 4 bases and the J gene end by 11 bases; junction bases not matched to a gene: 8. The germline V gene encodes CDR1 LNHDA and CDR2 SQIVND (reference sequence). The CDR3 spells CASSSTGDSAIYF. In DNA, the CDR3 is TGTGCCAGTAGTAGCACAGGGGATTCTGCCATATATTTT.

The rearrangement joins TRBV11-2 to TRBJ1-6, with D unclear. The CDR3 extends over 14 amino acids. CDR1 and CDR2 from the germline V gene are SGHAT and FQNNGV. V gave up 5 bases and J gave up 11 bases, with 16 bases separating them. DNA for the CDR3: TGTGCCAGCAGCCTTGCGGGAGGGTCGGCACCCCTCCACTTT. Translated: CASSLAGGSAPLHF.

This clone showed up just a few times. The junction does not match germline at one end; this may be a read error. The V and J genes are TRBV5-6 and TRBJ2-1, with 9 bases matching TRBD1. Germline CDR1 reads SGHDT; CDR2 reads YYEEEE. This CDR3 spans 13 amino acids. CDR3 nucleotides: TGTGCCAGCAGGTTGGGACAGGGCTATGAGCAGTTCTTC. This gives the protein CASRLGQGYEQFF. Together with reference TRBV5-6 and TRBJ2-1, the CDR3 gives the full variable domain: DAGVTQSPTHLIKTRGQQVTLRCSPKSGHDTVSWYQQALGQGPQFIFQYYEEEERQRGNFPDRFSGHQFPNYSSELNVNALLLGDSALYLCASRLGQGYEQFFGPGTRLTVL.

This chain links TRBV20-1 with TRBJ2-5; D call uncertain. V was clipped by 8 bases and J by 6 bases, with 10 bases between them. CDR3 length: 10 amino acids. CDR1 and CDR2 from the germline V gene are DFQATT and SNEGSKA (reference sequence). The CDR3 is CSTAGKTQYF. CDR3 sequence (DNA): TGCAGTACCGCAGGAAAGACCCAGTACTTC.

The chain joins TRBV5-1 to TRBJ2-7; 11 bases fit TRBD2. The CDR3 consists of 15 residues. After removal of 4 bases from V and 1 base from J, the junction contained 4 bases not matched to a gene. The germline V gene has CDR1 SGHRS and CDR2 YFSETQ. CDR3 loop: CASSARLAGSYEQYF. In DNA, the CDR3 is TGCGCCAGCAGCGCTAGACTAGCGGGGTCCTACGAGCAGTACTTC.

The chain joins TRBV3-1 (or the pseudogene TRBV3-2) to TRBJ1-4, with 8 bases that match TRBD1. Looked up from germline, CDR1 is LGHDT and CDR2 is YNNKEL (reference sequence). The trim removed 4 bases at V and 8 bases at J, leaving 6 bases unmatched. The length of the CDR3 is 14 residues. CDR3 residues: CASSPGTGWEKLFF. Here the CDR3 DNA reads TGTGCCAGCAGCCCCGGGACAGGATGGGAAAAACTGTTTTTT.

The CDR3 nucleotides read TGTGCCAGCAGTGGTAGAGAACAGGTCAATCCACCCCTCCACTTT. It translates to CASSGREQVNPPLHF. The rearrangement links TRBV2 to TRBJ1-6; perhaps TRBD1 as D (5 bases). The germline CDR1 and CDR2 sequences are SNHLY and FYNNEI. The CDR3 is 15 residues long. Deletions cut 4 bases from V and 11 bases from J, with 18 bases between.

This sequence joins TRBV9 and TRBJ2-7; 9 bases line up with TRBD2. The CDR3 totals 15 residues. The ends lost 4 bases at V and 4 bases at J; junction bases unmatched: 9. Germline V gene lookup returns CDR1 SGDLS and CDR2 YYNGEE. The CDR3 here is CASSQEAGGPYEQYF. CDR3 nucleotides: TGTGCCAGCAGCCAGGAGGCGGGAGGGCCTTACGAGCAGTACTTC.

This chain uses TRBV2 with TRBJ2-1, with D maybe TRBD1 (6 bases). This CDR3 has 16 amino acids. CDR1 and CDR2 from the germline V gene are SNHLY and FYNNEI. Trimming pared 3 bases from V and 0 bases from J, leaving 12 bases between. CDR3 amino acids: CASSDQGISSYNEQFF. The DNA of the CDR3 is TGTGCCAGCAGTGATCAGGGGATAAGCTCCTACAATGAGCAGTTCTTC.

This chain joins TRBV29-1 and TRBJ2-1; TRBD2 matches at 9 bases. The CDR3 is 15 amino acids. Germline V gene data show CDR1 as SQVTM and CDR2 as ANQGSEA. V gave up 2 bases and J gave up 8 bases; unmatched junction bases: 10. CDR3 sequence (DNA): TGCAGCGTTGAACCGCTGGCGGGGGGGCGACATGAGCAGTTCTTC. Translated: CSVEPLAGGRHEQFF.

The rearrangement uses TRBV6-5 and TRBJ1-4, with D possibly matching TRBD1 (6 bases). Per germline, CDR1 MNHEY and CDR2 SVGAGI. Trimming shortened V by 1 base and J by 2 bases, and 8 bases separated the two germline ends. CDR3 length: 15 amino acids. CDR3 in amino acids: CASSYWGPTNEKLFF. For the CDR3, the DNA is TGTGCCAGCAGTTACTGGGGGCCTACTAATGAAAAACTGTTTTTT.

The chain recombines TRBV2 with TRBJ2-7; 8 nucleotides line up with TRBD2. Germline assignment: CDR1 SNHLY and CDR2 FYNNEI. Trimming cost V 6 bases and J 3 bases; bases outside gene matches: 10. This CDR3 has 15 amino acids. For the CDR3, the DNA is TGTGCCAGCAGCGCCCTTAGCGGGGACGGCTACGAGCAGTACTTC. Translating gives CASSALSGDGYEQYF.

The genes are TRBV2 and TRBJ2-3; D might be TRBD1 (5 bases). CDR1 is SNHLY and CDR2 is FYNNEI in the germline V gene. The CDR3 is 14 residues long. V shed 1 base and J shed 4 bases, with 9 bases lying between them. CDR3 in DNA: TGTGCCAGCAGTGAAGGCAGGGCCGCAGATACGCAGTATTTT. Translating gives CASSEGRAADTQYF.

The gene calls are TRBV15 and TRBJ1-1; D is undetermined. From germline, CDR1 is LNHNV and CDR2 YYDKDF (reference sequence). The V end lost 0 bases, the J end lost 2 bases, and 13 bases lay between the germline ends. CDR3 length: 16 residues. The CDR3 loop is CATSRDLRQRNTEAFF. The CDR3 coding sequence is TGTGCCACCAGCAGAGATCTGAGGCAGAGAAACACTGAAGCTTTCTTT.

The chain is built from TRBV19 and TRBJ1-2, with 12 bases fitting TRBD1. Germline V gene data show CDR1 as LNHDA and CDR2 as SQIVND (reference sequence). The CDR3 has 18 amino acids. V lost 7 bases, J lost 2 bases, and 14 bases stayed unmatched. The CDR3 loop is CASISWDRGQGINYGYTF. CDR3 bases: TGTGCCAGTATTTCATGGGACAGGGGGCAAGGAATAAACTATGGCTACACCTTC.

The chain has TRBV2 and TRBJ2-1, with 10 positions matching TRBD2. V shed 6 bases and J 4 bases; nucleotides not matched to a gene: 9. CDR1 is SNHLY, CDR2 FYNNEI, per germline. CDR3 length: 16 amino acids. CDR3 sequence reads: CASRERAGGAYNEQFF. The CDR3 DNA reads TGTGCCAGCAGAGAGAGAGCGGGGGGGGCGTACAATGAGCAGTTCTTC.

The chain joins TRBV2 to TRBJ1-3; D uncertain. The CDR3 consists of 16 residues. The V end was cut by 6 bases, the J end by 0 bases, with 15 bases between. Germline values: CDR1 SNHLY, CDR2 FYNNEI. The CDR3 here is CASSRGDGHSGNTIYF. CDR3 DNA: TGTGCCAGCAGCCGCGGTGACGGCCACTCTGGAAACACCATATATTTT.